This T cell receptor beta chain was sequenced in a study of technical replicates of blood from a handful of donors. Per germline, CDR1 MNHNS and CDR2 SASEGT. The V and J ends lost 5 bases and 4 bases respectively, with 15 bases between them. This CDR3 has 15 residues. The data were produced by immunoSEQ multiplex PCR, yet TCRdb's version contains in-frame clones alone and is incomplete. Of under 85,000 clones listed, just under 97% are singletons. The TCR was taken from a human donor in good health. The sequenced sample was T cells isolated from PBMCs. The V and J genes are TRBV6-1 and TRBJ2-1; D possibly corresponds to TRBD1 (6 bases). The CDR3 sequence is CASSLPRGQYNEQFF. CDR3 bases: TGTGCCAGCAGTCTCCCTCGGGGACAATACAATGAGCAGTTCTTC.